Listed here are 30 T cell receptor beta chains from one sample, sequenced in a study of blood T cell repertoires in COVID-19. Profiling relied on immunoSEQ multiplex PCR, and the TCRdb table lists in-frame clones only, not all of them. Here the sample spans a few hundred thousand clones, about nine tenths being singletons. The sample consisted of peripheral blood. These receptors all stem from a woman between 50 and 59 years old with COVID-19, enrolled during active disease.

The chain combines TRBV29-1 with TRBJ1-2; D may be TRBD1 (5 bases). CDR1 is SQVTM and CDR2 is ANQGSEA in the germline V gene. This CDR3 contains 14 residues. V gave up 3 bases and J gave up 2 bases, with 13 bases separating them. CDR3 sequence: CSVDGVGGNYGYTF. In DNA, the CDR3 is TGCAGCGTTGACGGCGTGGGGGGGAACTATGGCTACACCTTC.

The chain has TRBV10-1 and TRBJ1-6; D perhaps matches TRBD1 (6 bases). The germline CDR1 and CDR2 sequences are WNHNN and SYGVQD (reference sequence). The germline V and J ends were trimmed by 6 bases and 7 bases, with 13 bases remaining between them. The CDR3 spans 14 residues. Here the CDR3 reads CASRGHLENSPLHF. CDR3 nucleotides: TGCGCCAGCAGGGGACACCTAGAGAATTCACCCCTCCACTTT.

The gene calls are TRBV6-6 and TRBJ2-1; a weak D match, TRBD1 (6 bases). Per the germline V gene, CDR1 is MNHNY and CDR2 is SVGAGI (reference sequence). Trimming took 6 bases from V and 1 from J, leaving 10 bases between them. The CDR3 sequence is 14 residues long. The CDR3 DNA follows: TGTGCCAGCAGAAATCAGGGGTCCTACAATGAGCAGTTCTTC. Amino acids: CASRNQGSYNEQFF.

J is TRBJ2-3 and V is TRBV24-1; TRBD2 aligns across 7 bases. The V segment lost 4 bases and the J segment 5 bases; nucleotides outside the gene matches: 5. Germline CDR1 and CDR2: KGHDR and SFDVKD. This CDR3 region has 14 residues. The CDR3 DNA reads as TGTGCCACCAGTGACAAGGGACTAATAGATACGCAGTATTTT. This sequence encodes CATSDKGLIDTQYF.

This clone appeared a single time. The chain carries TRBV5-5 and TRBJ1-1, with D maybe TRBD1 (5 bases). Germline CDR1 is SGHKS and CDR2 is YYEKEE (reference sequence). The CDR3 has 18 amino acids. Deletions cut 4 bases from V and 3 bases from J, with 25 bases between. Here the CDR3 DNA reads TGTGCCAGCAGCGTGCGGGGCTTCGGCTCGGTGATAGACACTGAAGCTTTCTTT. Its translation: CASSVRGFGSVIDTEAFF.

The genes are TRBV9 and TRBJ1-1, with 9 bases aligning to TRBD1. J gave up 6 bases and V 4 bases, and 7 bases lay outside the gene matches. This CDR3 comprises 14 residues. Germline V gives CDR1 SGDLS, CDR2 YYNGEE. CDR3 amino acids: CASSLGQGTSEAFF. CDR3 sequence (DNA): TGTGCCAGCAGCTTGGGACAGGGAACGTCTGAAGCTTTCTTT.

The chain has TRBV9 and TRBJ2-1; 7 positions agree with TRBD1. From germline, CDR1 is SGDLS and CDR2 YYNGEE. With V trimmed by 0 bases and J by 0 bases, 12 bases remained unmatched. This CDR3 has 19 residues. The CDR3: CASSVASTGPTSSYNEQFF. The CDR3, as DNA: TGTGCCAGCAGCGTAGCTTCGACAGGGCCAACTAGCTCCTACAATGAGCAGTTCTTC.

The V gene is TRBV5-1, the J gene TRBJ2-6; 9 bases are a match to TRBD1. J gave up 0 bases and V 1 base, and 11 bases lay outside the gene matches. CDR3 size: 20 residues. Germline V gives CDR1 SGHRS, CDR2 YFSETQ. This chain's CDR3 is CASSLHNMGQGVSGANVLTF. CDR3 nucleotide sequence: TGCGCCAGCAGCTTGCATAACATGGGACAGGGAGTCTCTGGGGCCAACGTCCTGACTTTC. Full variable domain (rest looked up from reference TRBV5-1 and TRBJ2-6): KAGVTQTPRYLIKTRGQQVTLSCSPISGHRSVSWYQQTPGQGLQFLFEYFSETQRNKGNFPGRFSGRQFSNSRSEMNVSTLELGDSALYLCASSLHNMGQGVSGANVLTFGAGSRLTVL.

This chain uses TRBV11-2 with TRBJ1-2; 10 bases fit TRBD1. This CDR3 is built from 13 residues. Germline assignment: CDR1 SGHAT and CDR2 FQNNGV. The V gene end was trimmed by 5 bases and the J gene end by 8 bases; junction bases not matched to a gene: 5. The CDR3 coding sequence is TGTGCCAGCAGCCCCACGGGACAGGGGGGCTACACCTTC. Translated: CASSPTGQGGYTF.

The V call is TRBV3-1 (or the pseudogene TRBV3-2), the J call TRBJ2-3, with a tentative D call TRBD2 (6 bases). The germline gives CDR1 LGHDT, CDR2 YNNKEL (reference sequence). The CDR3 length is 16 residues. Trimming removed 0 bases from V and 1 base from J, with 11 bases in between. The CDR3 is CASSQEGGPGTDTQYF. In nucleotides, the CDR3 is TGTGCCAGCAGCCAAGAGGGAGGCCCCGGCACAGATACGCAGTATTTT.

Turning to this clone: A read error may produce the germline difference seen at one junction end. V is TRBV28 and J is TRBJ2-7, with TRBD1 matching 8 bases. The length of the CDR3 is 13 residues. CDR1 and CDR2 from the germline V gene are MDHEN and SYDVKM. This chain's CDR3 is CASTDRGSNEQYF. The CDR3 nucleotides read TGTGCCAGCACCGACAGGGGCTCCAACGAGCAGTACTTC.

The V gene is TRBV29-1, the J gene TRBJ1-4; 8 nucleotides line up with TRBD1. The J segment lost 8 bases and the V segment lost 7 bases, leaving 9 bases of the junction unmatched. The CDR3 spans 13 residues. Per germline, CDR1 SQVTM and CDR2 ANQGSEA. The CDR3 region is CSGQGSGREKLFF. The CDR3 DNA reads TGCAGCGGACAGGGGTCGGGGCGGGAAAAACTGTTTTTT.

The rearrangement joins TRBV5-1 to TRBJ2-7; 8 bases match TRBD1. CDR1 and CDR2 (germline): SGHRS, YFSETQ. J was trimmed by 6 bases and V by 4 bases; bases with no gene match: 9. The CDR3 has 14 residues. The CDR3 region has the DNA TGCGCCAGCAGCCCCCAGGACAGGGTGGGCGAGCAGTACTTC. Translated, it gives CASSPQDRVGEQYF.

V and J are TRBV27 and TRBJ1-2; tentative D call: TRBD1 (6 bases). Germline V lookup: CDR1 MNHEY, CDR2 SMNVEV (reference sequence). This CDR3 has 13 amino acids. The V end was cut by 2 bases, the J end by 2 bases, with 6 bases between. DNA of the CDR3: TGTGCCAGCAGTTTAGACAGGAACTATGGCTACACCTTC. This encodes CASSLDRNYGYTF.

The V call is TRBV6-5, the J call TRBJ1-6; weak D call: TRBD1 (5 bases). This CDR3 comprises 15 residues. The V end was cut by 8 bases, the J end by 5 bases, with 16 bases between. The germline V gene has CDR1 MNHEY and CDR2 SVGAGI. The CDR3 bases are TGTGCCAGCTCGCAGGGTCGGCTTAATAATTCACCCCTCCACTTT. Translation gives CASSQGRLNNSPLHF.

Notes on this clone: The same CDR3 can be traced to other DNA sequences in this sample. This sequence joins TRBV7-2 and TRBJ2-3, with 9 nucleotides matching TRBD2. Trimming at V came to 5 bases and at J to 4 bases, leaving 4 bases not matched to a gene. The CDR3 length is 14 residues. CDR1 SGHTA and CDR2 FQGNSA come from the germline V gene. CDR3 in amino acids: CASSPGLASDTQYF. The CDR3 DNA reads TGTGCCAGCAGCCCGGGACTAGCCTCAGATACGCAGTATTTT.

The chain has TRBV9 and TRBJ1-2, with 7 positions matching TRBD1. This CDR3 is built from 15 residues. CDR1 SGDLS and CDR2 YYNGEE come from the germline V gene. The J segment lost 2 bases and the V segment lost 0 bases, leaving 4 bases of the junction unmatched. CDR3 DNA sequence: TGTGCCAGCAGCGTAGGGGCAGGGGGGAACTATGGCTACACCTTC. Translation: CASSVGAGGNYGYTF.

The gene calls are TRBV12-5 and TRBJ1-2; no firm D call. The germline gives CDR1 LGHNT, CDR2 FRNRAP. The CDR3 contains 13 residues. V gave up 1 base and J gave up 7 bases, with 10 bases separating them. CDR3 DNA sequence: TGTGCTAGTGGTTTGGACGGAGTTCTTGGCTACACCTTC. It translates to CASGLDGVLGYTF.

This rearrangement joins TRBV2 to TRBJ2-7, with D hard to call. V was cut by 6 bases and J by 2 bases, with 14 bases left in between. Looked up from germline, CDR1 is SNHLY and CDR2 is FYNNEI. CDR3 length: 14 amino acids. The CDR3, as DNA: TGTGCCAGCAGGGGTCCCGGCGGAGCCTACGAGCAGTACTTC. Protein: CASRGPGGAYEQYF.

The genes are TRBV9 and TRBJ1-1; the D is unclear. The CDR3 length is 13 residues. The germline V gene has CDR1 SGDLS and CDR2 YYNGEE. Trimming stripped 0 bases from V and 8 bases from J, with 11 bases between. The CDR3 DNA reads TGTGCCAGCAGCGTAGGACAAATTTCCGAAGCTTTCTTT. Translating it yields CASSVGQISEAFF.

This chain uses TRBV4-2 with TRBJ2-3; D not certain. This CDR3 is 16 amino acids long. CDR1 and CDR2 (germline): LGHNA, YNFKEQ. Trimming cost V 0 bases and J 0 bases, with 10 bases left between them. The CDR3: CASSQEAYPSTDTQYF. As DNA, the CDR3 is TGTGCCAGCAGCCAAGAAGCCTACCCCAGCACAGATACGCAGTATTTT.

The chain joins TRBV19 to TRBJ2-2; the D gene is possibly TRBD1 (6 bases). With 7 bases removed from V and 3 bases from J, the gap between germline ends came to 12 bases. The germline V gene has CDR1 LNHDA and CDR2 SQIVND (reference sequence). The CDR3 runs to 14 residues. CDR3 coding DNA: TGTGCCAGTACGGGACATCGATACACCGGGGAGCTGTTTTTT. Residues: CASTGHRYTGELFF.

The chain combines TRBV9 with TRBJ1-2; no clear D gene. Trimming removed 0 bases at V and 7 bases at J, with 10 bases between. Germline V gene lookup returns CDR1 SGDLS and CDR2 YYNGEE. The CDR3 has 13 amino acids. In nucleotides, the CDR3 is TGTGCCAGCAGCGTAGGTGTCGGTGGTGGCTACACCTTC. Translation gives CASSVGVGGGYTF. Together with reference TRBV9 and TRBJ1-2, the CDR3 gives the full variable domain: DSGVTQTPKHLITATGQRVTLRCSPRSGDLSVYWYQQSLDQGLQFLIQYYNGEERAKGNILERFSAQQFPDLHSELNLSSLELGDSALYFCASSVGVGGGYTFGSGTRLTVV.

The CDR3 bases are TGTGCCAGCAGCTTAAGTCTACAAGGGAGCACCTTC. Translation gives CASSLSLQGSTF. The chain couples TRBV7-9 to TRBJ1-2; D ambiguous. CDR3 length: 12 residues. Germline assignment: CDR1 SEHNR and CDR2 FQNEAQ (reference sequence). V was shortened by 2 bases and J by 13 bases, with 14 bases between the two germline ends.

V gene TRBV14 combines with J gene TRBJ1-2, with no clear D. Germline V gene data show CDR1 as SGHDN and CDR2 as FVKESK. This CDR3 is built from 13 residues. Trimming took off 3 bases at V and 3 bases at J, with 8 bases between the two ends. The CDR3 sequence: CASSQRWDYGYTF. The CDR3 nucleotides read TGTGCCAGCAGCCAGAGGTGGGACTATGGCTACACCTTC.

The chain uses TRBV7-9 and TRBJ1-2; 8 bases align to TRBD1. Germline V gene sequence: CDR1 SEHNR, CDR2 FQNEAQ (reference sequence). The CDR3 is 14 amino acids. After removal of 5 bases from V and 2 bases from J, the junction contained 4 bases not matched to a gene. CDR3 loop: CASSPRTGNYGYTF. The DNA of the CDR3 is TGTGCCAGCAGCCCCCGGACAGGGAACTATGGCTACACCTTC. Complete variable domain (other parts from reference TRBV7-9 and TRBJ1-2): DTGVSQNPRHKITKRGQNVTFRCDPISEHNRLYWYRQTLGQGPEFLTYFQNEAQLEKSRLLSDRFSAERPKGSFSTLEIQRTEQGDSAMYLCASSPRTGNYGYTFGSGTRLTVV.

This chain links TRBV19 with TRBJ1-6, with 7 bases aligning to TRBD1. Germline values: CDR1 LNHDA, CDR2 SQIVND (reference sequence). The CDR3 consists of 14 residues. V lost 9 bases and J lost 10; bases outside the gene matches: 12. The CDR3: CASKDTGEVSPLHF. CDR3 bases: TGTGCCAGCAAAGACACAGGGGAGGTCTCACCCCTCCACTTT.

CDR3 nucleotides: TGCGGCACCAGGGGAGCCAAAAACATTCAGTACTTC. This codes for CGTRGAKNIQYF. The chain links TRBV29-1 to TRBJ2-4, with a possible D match to TRBD1 (6 bases). Germline CDR1 and CDR2: SQVTM and ANQGSEA. There are 12 residues in the CDR3.

V usage is TRBV6-1 and J usage is TRBJ1-3, with D maybe TRBD1 (6 bases). The germline CDR1 and CDR2 sequences are MNHNS and SASEGT. CDR3 length: 16 amino acids. Trimming shortened V by 3 bases and J by 4 bases, and 16 bases separated the two germline ends. The CDR3 sequence is CASSETLTGFGNTIYF. The DNA for the CDR3 is TGTGCCAGCAGTGAGACATTGACAGGTTTCGGAAACACCATATATTTT.

This clone has only a few counts. The chain uses TRBV7-2 and TRBJ2-5, with 10 positions matching TRBD1. The CDR3 runs 16 residues. Germline V CDR1 and CDR2: SGHTA, FQGNSA. V lost 6 bases and J lost 4; bases outside the gene matches: 11. The CDR3 sequence is CASSRRGTGVGETQYF. The CDR3 region has the DNA TGTGCCAGCAGTCGTCGTGGGACAGGGGTAGGAGAGACCCAGTACTTC.